Sequencing of this TCR beta chain was carried out in a study of tissue T cells after allogeneic stem cell transplantation. This clone has just one count. The target antigen is unknown. Germline and genes: mouse. With the read ending 1 residue before the CDR3 end, the germline J gene is used to fill in that end. Germline values: CDR1 KGHTA, CDR2 FQNQQP. This CDR3 has 15 residues. Stated time point: mouse harvest day 14 after allogeneic transplant. Tail vein injection delivered 10^7 T-cell-depleted bone marrow cells and 10^6 splenic CD5+ T cells. Study outcomes and limitations: Blood and spleen captured only part of the tissue TCR repertoire.

Here immunoSEQ multiplex PCR was the method, and the copy in TCRdb shows in-frame clones only, minus some. This table holds a few thousand clones, over 35% found once. The V gene is TRBV23, the J gene TRBJ2-2; the tabulated D call, TRBD2, remains unverified against the DNA. This receptor was obtained from a female BALB/c mouse given C57BL/6 T cells with graft-versus-host disease after an allogeneic hematopoietic cell transplant. The sample comprised gut tissue. The covered CDR3 bases are TGCTCCAGCAGTAGGACTGGGGGGACCACCGGGCAGCTCTAC. This codes for CSSSRTGGTTGQLY. The CDR3 as a whole reads CSSSRTGGTTGQLYF.